This TCR beta chain was recovered during a study of cytomegalovirus exposure and HLA in healthy donors. Study details: A subsequent analysis reported that the 95 to 150 validation repertoires were produced on the same platform that had also been used for the 666 first-cohort repertoires.

Concerning this clone: Its target is not known.

Data came from immunoSEQ multiplex PCR; TCRdb stores just in-frame clones and leaves some out. The table includes hundreds of thousands of clones, 75% to 90% detected once. Study-wide results and limits: Overall, about 160 TCR beta chains were annotated as cytomegalovirus-associated. In vitro checks showed that three CMV-associated chains really do target CMV antigens.

Sequences were obtained from PBMCs. This TCR came from a woman younger than 30 in good health and CMV-seronegative.

CDR3 protein: CAWVPRGREWNTEAFF. In DNA form, the CDR3 reads TGTGCCTGGGTCCCCAGGGGGCGCGAGTGGAACACTGAAGCTTTCTTT. V is TRBV30 and J is TRBJ1-1, with TRBD1 matching 8 bases. CDR1 and CDR2 (germline): GTSNPN, SVGIG (reference sequence). The junction had 12 bases not matched to a gene; V was cut back by 5 bases and J by 1 base. The CDR3 has 16 residues.